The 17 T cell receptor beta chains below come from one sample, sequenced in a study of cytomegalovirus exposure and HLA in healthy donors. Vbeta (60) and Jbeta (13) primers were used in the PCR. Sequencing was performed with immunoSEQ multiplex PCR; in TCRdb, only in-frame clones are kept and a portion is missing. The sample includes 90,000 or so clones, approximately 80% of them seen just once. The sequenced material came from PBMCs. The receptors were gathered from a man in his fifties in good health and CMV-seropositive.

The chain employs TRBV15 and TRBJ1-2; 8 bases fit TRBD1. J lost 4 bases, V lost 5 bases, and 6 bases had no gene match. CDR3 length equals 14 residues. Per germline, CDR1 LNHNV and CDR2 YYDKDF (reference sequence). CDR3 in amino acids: CATSLRQGLYGYTF. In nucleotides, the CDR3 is TGTGCCACCAGCCTACGACAGGGGCTCTATGGCTACACCTTC.

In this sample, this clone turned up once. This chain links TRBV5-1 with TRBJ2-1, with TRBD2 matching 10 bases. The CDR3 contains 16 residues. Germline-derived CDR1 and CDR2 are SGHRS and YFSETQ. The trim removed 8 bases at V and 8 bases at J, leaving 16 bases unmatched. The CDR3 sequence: CASSRALAGDSYEQFF. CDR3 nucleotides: TGCGCCAGTTCTCGCGCCCTAGCGGGGGATTCTTATGAGCAGTTCTTC.

The CDR3, as DNA: TGTGCCTGGAACCCGGGAGGCGGAGAGCAGTACTTC. It translates to CAWNPGGGEQYF. The chain uses TRBV30 and TRBJ2-7; 7 nucleotides agree with TRBD2. Germline CDR1 is GTSNPN and CDR2 is SVGIG (reference sequence). V lost 4 bases, J lost 7 bases, and 7 bases stayed unmatched. The CDR3 length is 12 residues.

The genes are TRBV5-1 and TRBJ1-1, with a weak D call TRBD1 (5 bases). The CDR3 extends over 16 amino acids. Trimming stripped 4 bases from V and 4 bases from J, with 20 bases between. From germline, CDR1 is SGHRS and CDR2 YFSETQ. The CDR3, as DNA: TGCGCCAGCAGCCCCGATTTGGGGGGTTCGATCACTGAAGCTTTCTTT. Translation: CASSPDLGGSITEAFF.

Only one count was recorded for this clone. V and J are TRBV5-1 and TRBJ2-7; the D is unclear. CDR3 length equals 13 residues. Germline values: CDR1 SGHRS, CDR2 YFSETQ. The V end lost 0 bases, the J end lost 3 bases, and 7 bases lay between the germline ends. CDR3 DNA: TGCGCCAGCAGCTTGGAACAGAGCTACGAGCAGTACTTC. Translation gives CASSLEQSYEQYF.

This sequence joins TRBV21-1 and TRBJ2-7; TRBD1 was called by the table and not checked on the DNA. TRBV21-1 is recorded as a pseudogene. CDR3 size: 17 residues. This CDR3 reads CASSKGEGQGISYEQYF. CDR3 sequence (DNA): TGTGCCAGCAGCAAAGGGGAGGGACAGGGAATTTCCTACGAGCAGTACTTC.

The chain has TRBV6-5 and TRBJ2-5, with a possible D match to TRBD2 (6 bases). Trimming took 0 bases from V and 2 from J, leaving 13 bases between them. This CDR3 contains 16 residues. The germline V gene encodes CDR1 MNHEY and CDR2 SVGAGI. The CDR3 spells CASSYSMAGLQETQYF. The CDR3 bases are TGTGCCAGCAGTTACTCGATGGCAGGACTACAAGAGACCCAGTACTTC.

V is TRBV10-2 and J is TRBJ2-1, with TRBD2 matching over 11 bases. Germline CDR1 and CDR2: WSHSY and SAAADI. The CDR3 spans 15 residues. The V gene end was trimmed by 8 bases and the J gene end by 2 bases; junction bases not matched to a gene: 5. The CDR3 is CASGLAGGTYNEQFF. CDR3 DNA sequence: TGCGCCAGCGGTCTAGCGGGAGGAACCTACAATGAGCAGTTCTTC.

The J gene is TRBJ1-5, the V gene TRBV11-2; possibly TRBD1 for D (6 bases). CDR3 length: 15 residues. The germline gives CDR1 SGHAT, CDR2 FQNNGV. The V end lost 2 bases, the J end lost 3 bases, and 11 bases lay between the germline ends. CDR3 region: CASSLTGRPNQPQHF. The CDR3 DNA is TGTGCCAGCAGCTTAACAGGGAGACCCAATCAGCCCCAGCATTTT.

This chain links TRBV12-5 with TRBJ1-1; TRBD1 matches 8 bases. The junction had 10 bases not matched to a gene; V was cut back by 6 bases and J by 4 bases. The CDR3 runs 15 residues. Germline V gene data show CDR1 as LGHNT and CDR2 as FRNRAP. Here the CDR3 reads CASGPAGQGGTEAFF. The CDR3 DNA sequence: TGTGCTAGTGGCCCCGCCGGACAGGGAGGCACTGAAGCTTTCTTT.

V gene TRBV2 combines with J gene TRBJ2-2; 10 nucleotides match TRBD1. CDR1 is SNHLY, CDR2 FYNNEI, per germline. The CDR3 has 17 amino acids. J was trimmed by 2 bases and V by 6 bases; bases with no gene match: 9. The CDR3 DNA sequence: TGTGCCAGCAGCGAAATCGACAGGGGGCCAAACACCGGGGAGCTGTTTTTT. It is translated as CASSEIDRGPNTGELFF.

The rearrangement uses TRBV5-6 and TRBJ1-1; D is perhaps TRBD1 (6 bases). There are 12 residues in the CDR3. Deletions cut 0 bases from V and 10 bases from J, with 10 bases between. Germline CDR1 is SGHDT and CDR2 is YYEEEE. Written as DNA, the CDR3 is TGTGCCAGCAGCTTGGACGCGGACAGAGCTTTCTTT. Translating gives CASSLDADRAFF.

CDR3 protein: CSVVGTSRETQYF. Here the CDR3 DNA reads TGCAGCGTCGTGGGGACTAGCAGAGAGACCCAGTACTTC. The chain combines TRBV29-1 with TRBJ2-5; 9 nucleotides align to TRBD2. V gave up 6 bases and J gave up 4 bases; unmatched junction bases: 6. The germline CDR1 and CDR2 sequences are SQVTM and ANQGSEA. CDR3 size: 13 residues.

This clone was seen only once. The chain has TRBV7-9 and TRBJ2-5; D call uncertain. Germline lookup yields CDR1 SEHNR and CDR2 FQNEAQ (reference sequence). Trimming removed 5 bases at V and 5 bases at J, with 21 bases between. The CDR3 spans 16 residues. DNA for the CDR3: TGTGCCAGCAGCCCCCTAGAATTCCGGTTGGAGGAGACCCAGTACTTC. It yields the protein CASSPLEFRLEETQYF.

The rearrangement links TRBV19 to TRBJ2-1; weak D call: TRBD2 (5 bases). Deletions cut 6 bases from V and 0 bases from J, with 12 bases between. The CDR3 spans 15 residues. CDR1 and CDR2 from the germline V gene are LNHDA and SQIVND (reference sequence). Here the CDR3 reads CASRARGGSYNEQFF. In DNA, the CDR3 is TGTGCCAGTAGAGCCCGAGGAGGCTCCTACAATGAGCAGTTCTTC.

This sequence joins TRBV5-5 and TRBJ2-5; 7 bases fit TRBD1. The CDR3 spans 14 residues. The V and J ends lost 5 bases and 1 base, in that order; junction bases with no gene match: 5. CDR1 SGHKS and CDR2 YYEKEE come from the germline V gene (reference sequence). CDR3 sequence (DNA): TGTGCCAGCAGGAAAAGACAGGGCCAAGAGACCCAGTACTTC. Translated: CASRKRQGQETQYF. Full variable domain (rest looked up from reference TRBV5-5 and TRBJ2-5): DAGVTQSPTHLIKTRGQQVTLRCSPISGHKSVSWYQQVLGQGPQFIFQYYEKEERGRGNFPDRFSARQFPNYSSELNVNALLLGDSALYLCASRKRQGQETQYFGPGTRLLVL.

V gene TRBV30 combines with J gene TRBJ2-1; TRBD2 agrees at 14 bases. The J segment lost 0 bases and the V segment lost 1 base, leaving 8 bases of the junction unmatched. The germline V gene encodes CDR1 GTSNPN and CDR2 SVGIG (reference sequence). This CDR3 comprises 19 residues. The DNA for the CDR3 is TGTGCCTGGAGTGGAATTGGGACTAGCGGGGGTCCCTCCTACAATGAGCAGTTCTTC. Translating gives CAWSGIGTSGGPSYNEQFF. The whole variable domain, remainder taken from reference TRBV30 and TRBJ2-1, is SQTIHQWPATLVQPVGSPLSLECTVEGTSNPNLYWYRQAAGRGLQLLFYSVGIGQISSEVPQNLSASRPQDRQFILSSKKLLLSDSGFYLCAWSGIGTSGGPSYNEQFFGPGTRLTVL.